These 10 T cell receptor beta chains were all obtained from the same sample, sequenced in a study of glioma-infiltrating T cells after dendritic cell vaccination. The method was immunoSEQ multiplex PCR; TCRdb's version includes in-frame clones alone and lacks a portion of them. The table lists under 100,000 clones, over 60% of them singletons, with approximately 6% in the top ten. Sequenced here: blood, sampled before dendritic cell vaccination. These receptor sequences come from a human donor with glioblastoma.

This sequence joins TRBV5-7 and TRBJ2-1; D uncertain. TRBV5-7 is classed as an ORF, of uncertain function. This CDR3 spans 13 amino acids. The V end was cut by 4 bases, the J end by 7 bases, with 12 bases between. CDR3 DNA sequence: TGTGCCAGCAGCCACGCTAGTGAAAATGAGCAGTTCTTC. Protein: CASSHASENEQFF.

The chain has TRBV10-2 and TRBJ2-3, with TRBD2 matching 14 bases. CDR3 length: 18 amino acids. CDR1 and CDR2 (germline): WSHSY, SAAADI. Germline trimming cut 4 bases from V and 2 bases from J; bases unmatched to any gene: 8. The CDR3 is CASSGLAGGGSLTDTQYF. The CDR3 coding sequence is TGCGCCAGCAGTGGACTAGCGGGAGGGGGAAGTCTCACAGATACGCAGTATTTT.

V and J are TRBV6-5 and TRBJ2-7; the D gene is possibly TRBD1 (8 bases). Germline V gives CDR1 MNHEY, CDR2 SVGAGI. V lost 7 bases and J lost 4, with 17 bases in between. This CDR3 has 14 residues. DNA for the CDR3: TGTGCCAGCACTACAGGGGGGGCTGTTTACGAGCAGTACTTC. The encoded protein is CASTTGGAVYEQYF.

The count of this clone is one. The genes are TRBV6-9 and TRBJ2-3; TRBD2 matches 9 bases. From germline, CDR1 is MNHGY and CDR2 SVAAGI. The V and J ends lost 6 bases and 0 bases, in that order; junction bases with no gene match: 10. The CDR3 sequence is 17 residues long. The CDR3 sequence is CASRPSGRLFSTDTQYF. The DNA of the CDR3 is TGTGCCAGCAGGCCAAGCGGGAGGCTCTTTAGCACAGATACGCAGTATTTT.

The CDR3 is CASSVGGFGQGQYF. The CDR3 region has the DNA TGTGCCAGCAGCGTTGGTGGGTTCGGACAAGGGCAGTACTTC. This chain connects TRBV7-9 to TRBJ2-7; possibly TRBD1 for D (5 bases). The CDR3 consists of 14 residues. CDR1 is SEHNR, CDR2 FQNEAQ, per germline (reference sequence). V was cut by 5 bases and J by 9 bases, with 20 bases left in between.

This clone was counted a few times. The V and J genes are TRBV6-5 and TRBJ1-2; D is ambiguous. The CDR3 consists of 11 residues. Trimming removed 4 bases at V and 7 bases at J, with 7 bases between. The germline V gene encodes CDR1 MNHEY and CDR2 SVGAGI. CDR3 amino acids: CASSSGIGYTF. The CDR3 nucleotides read TGTGCCAGCAGTTCCGGGATTGGCTACACCTTC.

The V gene is TRBV4-1, the J gene TRBJ2-7, with 14 bases matching TRBD2. The CDR3 contains 17 residues. Germline V gives CDR1 MGHRA, CDR2 YSYEKL. With V trimmed by 4 bases and J by 2 bases, 7 bases remained unmatched. The CDR3, as DNA: TGCGCCAGCAGCCTACGGACTAGCGGGGGGCCGCCCTACGAGCAGTACTTC. Its protein product is CASSLRTSGGPPYEQYF.

The chain carries TRBV2 and TRBJ2-1; 7 nucleotides agree with TRBD1. The V and J ends lost 4 bases and 1 base, in that order; junction bases with no gene match: 4. The CDR3 sequence is 15 residues long. Germline-derived CDR1 and CDR2 are SNHLY and FYNNEI. The CDR3 loop reads CASSGGQSSYNEQFF. Written as DNA, the CDR3 is TGTGCCAGCAGTGGGGGACAGTCATCCTACAATGAGCAGTTCTTC. Looking up the rest from reference TRBV2 and TRBJ2-1 gives the full variable domain: EPEVTQTPSHQVTQMGQEVILRCVPISNHLYFYWYRQILGQKVEFLVSFYNNEISEKSEIFDDQFSVERPDGSNFTLKIRSTKLEDSAMYFCASSGGQSSYNEQFFGPGTRLTVL.

The rearrangement joins TRBV9 to TRBJ1-4; D is unclear. This CDR3 has 14 residues. Germline V gives CDR1 SGDLS, CDR2 YYNGEE. The V gene lost 2 bases and the J gene lost 0 bases, with 5 bases spanning the gap. CDR3 sequence (DNA): TGTGCCAGCAGCGTTCTAGCAACTAATGAAAAACTGTTTTTT. Protein: CASSVLATNEKLFF.

The chain is built from TRBV30 and TRBJ1-5; D perhaps matches TRBD1 (5 bases). From germline, CDR1 is GTSNPN and CDR2 SVGIG (reference sequence). V dropped 2 bases and J dropped 7 bases, with 18 bases sitting between them. CDR3 length: 15 amino acids. The CDR3 sequence: CAWSYYGGVGQPQHF. CDR3 DNA sequence: TGTGCCTGGAGTTATTATGGGGGGGTTGGACAGCCCCAGCATTTT.